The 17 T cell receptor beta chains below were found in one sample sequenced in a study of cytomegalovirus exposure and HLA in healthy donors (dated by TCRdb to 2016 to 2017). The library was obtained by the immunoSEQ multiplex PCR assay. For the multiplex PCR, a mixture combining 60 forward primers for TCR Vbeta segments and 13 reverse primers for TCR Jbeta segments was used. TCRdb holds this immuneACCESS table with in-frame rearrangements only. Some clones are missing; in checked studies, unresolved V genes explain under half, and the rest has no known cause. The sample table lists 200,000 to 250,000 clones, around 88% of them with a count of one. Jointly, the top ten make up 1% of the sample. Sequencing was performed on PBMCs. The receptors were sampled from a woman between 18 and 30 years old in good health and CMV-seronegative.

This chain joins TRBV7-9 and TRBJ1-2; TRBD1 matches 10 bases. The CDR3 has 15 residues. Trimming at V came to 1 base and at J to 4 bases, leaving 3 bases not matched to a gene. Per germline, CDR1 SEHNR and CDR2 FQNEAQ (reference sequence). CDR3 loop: CASSLGGQGFYGYTF. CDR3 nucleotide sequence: TGTGCCAGCAGCTTAGGGGGACAGGGGTTCTATGGCTACACCTTC.

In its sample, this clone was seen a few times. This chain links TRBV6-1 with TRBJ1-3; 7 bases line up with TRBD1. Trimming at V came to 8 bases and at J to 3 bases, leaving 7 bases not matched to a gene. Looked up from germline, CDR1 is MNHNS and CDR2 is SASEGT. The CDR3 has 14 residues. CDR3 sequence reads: CASHLGQIGNTIYF. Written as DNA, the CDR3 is TGTGCCAGCCACTTGGGACAGATTGGAAACACCATATATTTT.

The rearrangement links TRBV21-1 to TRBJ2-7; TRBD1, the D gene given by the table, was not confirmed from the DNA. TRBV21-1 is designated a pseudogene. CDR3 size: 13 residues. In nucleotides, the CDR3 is TGTGCCAGCAGCAACGACAGCTACTACGAGCAGTACTTC. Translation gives CASSNDSYYEQYF.

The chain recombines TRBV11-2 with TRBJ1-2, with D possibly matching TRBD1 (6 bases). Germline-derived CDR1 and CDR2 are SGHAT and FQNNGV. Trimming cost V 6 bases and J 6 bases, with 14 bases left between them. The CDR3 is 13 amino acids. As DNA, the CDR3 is TGTGCCAGCAGATTCACAGGGTCCCATGGCTACACCTTC. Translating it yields CASRFTGSHGYTF.

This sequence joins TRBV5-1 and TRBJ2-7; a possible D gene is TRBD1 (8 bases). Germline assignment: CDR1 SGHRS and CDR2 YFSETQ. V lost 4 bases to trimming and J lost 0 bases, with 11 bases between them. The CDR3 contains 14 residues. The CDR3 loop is CASSNRGGSYEQYF. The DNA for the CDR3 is TGCGCCAGCAGCAACAGGGGGGGCTCCTACGAGCAGTACTTC.

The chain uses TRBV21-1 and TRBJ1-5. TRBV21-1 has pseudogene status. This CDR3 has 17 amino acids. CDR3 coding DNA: TGTGCCAGCAGCAAAGAACGGGGGGCTGTCGGAGCTCAGCCCCAGCATTTT. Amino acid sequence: CASSKERGAVGAQPQHF.

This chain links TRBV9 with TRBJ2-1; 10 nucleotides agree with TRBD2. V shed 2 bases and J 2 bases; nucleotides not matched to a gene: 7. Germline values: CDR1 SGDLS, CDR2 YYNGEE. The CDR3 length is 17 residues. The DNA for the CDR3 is TGTGCCAGCAGCGTGGATCTAGCGGGAGTCCCCTACAATGAGCAGTTCTTC. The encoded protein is CASSVDLAGVPYNEQFF.

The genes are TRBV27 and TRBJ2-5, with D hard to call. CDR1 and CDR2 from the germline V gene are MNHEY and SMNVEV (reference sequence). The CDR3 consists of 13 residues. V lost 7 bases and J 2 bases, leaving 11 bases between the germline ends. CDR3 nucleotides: TGTGCCAGCATTTGGGCCAGACAAGAGACCCAGTACTTC. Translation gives CASIWARQETQYF.

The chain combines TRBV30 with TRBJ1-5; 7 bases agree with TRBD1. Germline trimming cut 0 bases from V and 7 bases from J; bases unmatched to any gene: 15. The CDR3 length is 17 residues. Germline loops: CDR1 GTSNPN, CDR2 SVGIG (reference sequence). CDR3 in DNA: TGTGCCTGGAGTGTAAGACGGGAGGGGGCAGTCCCACAGCCCCAGCATTTT. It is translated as CAWSVRREGAVPQPQHF.

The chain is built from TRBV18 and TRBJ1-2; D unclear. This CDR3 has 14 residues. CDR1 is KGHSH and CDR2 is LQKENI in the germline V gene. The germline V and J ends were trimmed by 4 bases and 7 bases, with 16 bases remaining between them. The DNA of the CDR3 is TGTGCCAGCTCACGCGACGTGACTATGAGTGGCTACACCTTC. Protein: CASSRDVTMSGYTF.

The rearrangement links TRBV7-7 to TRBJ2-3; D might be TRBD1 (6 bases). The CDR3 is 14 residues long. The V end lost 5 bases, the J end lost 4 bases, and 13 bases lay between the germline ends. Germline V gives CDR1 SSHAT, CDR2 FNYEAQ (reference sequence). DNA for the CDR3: TGTGCCAGCAGCCGTCTTGGGGGCCCAGATACGCAGTATTTT. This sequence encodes CASSRLGGPDTQYF.

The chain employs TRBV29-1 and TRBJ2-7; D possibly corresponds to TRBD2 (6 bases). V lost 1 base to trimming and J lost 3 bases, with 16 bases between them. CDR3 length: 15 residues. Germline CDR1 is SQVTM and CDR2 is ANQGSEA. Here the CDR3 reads CSVEGEDGTGYEQYF. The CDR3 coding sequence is TGCAGCGTTGAAGGGGAAGACGGGACTGGCTACGAGCAGTACTTC.

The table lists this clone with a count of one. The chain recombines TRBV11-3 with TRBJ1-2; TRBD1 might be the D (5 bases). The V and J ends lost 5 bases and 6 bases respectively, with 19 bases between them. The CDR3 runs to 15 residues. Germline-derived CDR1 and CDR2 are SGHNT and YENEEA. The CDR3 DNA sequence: TGTGCCAGCAGCCCCTCGGATGTGTGGGGGGATGGCTACACCTTC. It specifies CASSPSDVWGDGYTF.

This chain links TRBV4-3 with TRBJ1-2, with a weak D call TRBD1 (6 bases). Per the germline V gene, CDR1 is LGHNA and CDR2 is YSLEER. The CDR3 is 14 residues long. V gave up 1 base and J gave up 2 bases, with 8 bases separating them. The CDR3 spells CASSQAQGNYGYTF. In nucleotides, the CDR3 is TGCGCCAGCAGCCAAGCTCAGGGGAACTATGGCTACACCTTC.

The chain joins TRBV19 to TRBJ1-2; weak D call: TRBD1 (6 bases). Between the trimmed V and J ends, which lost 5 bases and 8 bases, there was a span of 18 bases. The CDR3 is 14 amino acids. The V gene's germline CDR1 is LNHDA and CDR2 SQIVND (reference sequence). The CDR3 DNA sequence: TGTGCCAGTAGTCGTCACAGGGACACTGGAGGCTACACCTTC. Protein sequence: CASSRHRDTGGYTF.

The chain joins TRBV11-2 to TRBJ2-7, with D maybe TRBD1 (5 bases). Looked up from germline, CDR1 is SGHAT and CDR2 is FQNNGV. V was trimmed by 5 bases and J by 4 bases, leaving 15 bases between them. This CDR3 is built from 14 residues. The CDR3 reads CASSLIRGFYEQYF. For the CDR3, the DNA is TGTGCCAGCAGCCTGATTAGGGGATTTTACGAGCAGTACTTC.

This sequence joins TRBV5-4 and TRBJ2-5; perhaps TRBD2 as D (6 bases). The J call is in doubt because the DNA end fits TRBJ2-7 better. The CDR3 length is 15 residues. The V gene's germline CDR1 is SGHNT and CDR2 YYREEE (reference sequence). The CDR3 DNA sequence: TGTGCCAGCAGCTTTCCTGGACTAAGGATTGACGAGCAGTACTTC. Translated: CASSFPGLRIDEQYF.